This TCR beta chain comes out of a study of T cell clonotyping in hematopoietic cell transplantation. This CDR3 is 14 amino acids long. Between the trimmed V and J ends, which lost 2 bases and 3 bases, there was a span of 10 bases. In germline, CDR1 is LGHNT, CDR2 FRNRAP. Produced via immunoSEQ multiplex PCR; TCRdb's table is partial and in-frame only. The sample lists more than 15,000 clones, 70% to 90% occurring once. In the case of this clone: The antigen remains unidentified.

General observations from the study: At the given depth, recipient repertoires were over 97% de novo clonotypes. Pathologically expanded recipient clonotypes increased progressively from day 30 to day 180 as diversity fell. Graft donor and pretransplant recipient Inverse Simpson Index values predicted broader posttransplant TCR diversity.

The sequencing sample was made of peripheral blood mononuclear cells. The TCR was taken from a woman between 40 and 55 years old in good health. Some clones in this sample may be carry-over from other donors' samples. The J gene is TRBJ1-2, the V gene TRBV12-5; D is uncertain. The CDR3 DNA is TGTGCTAGTGGTTTGTCCTCCAACCACTATGGCTACACCTTC. Protein product: CASGLSSNHYGYTF.